This T cell receptor (beta chain) appears in the sequencing data of a study of blood T cells in healthy people across ages. Per sample, extraction of total RNA gave at least 6 micrograms in every case. Findings of the study overall: Long-lived donors exceeded aged donors in naive CD4+ cells and diversity.

The V gene's germline CDR1 is MDHEN and CDR2 SYDVKM. This CDR3 comprises 18 residues. Using a J-beta primer mix together with a sample-barcoded 5' primer, a second PCR was run for roughly 7 to 12 cycles. Template switching added a 12-random-nucleotide identifier to every cDNA molecule. TCRdb ran MiXCR on the 5' RACE reads and lists one entry per CDR3 protein. The data show 1.5 million to 2 million distinct CDR3 sequences, roughly 30% seen once. This clonotype was observed a few times. Its specificity is unknown. The receptor was isolated from a woman aged 25 to 39 in good health. Material: blood. J is TRBJ2-4 and V is TRBV28, with TRBD2 matching over 13 bases. The J call could be wrong; TRBJ2-7 is a better fit for the DNA end. CDR3 protein: CASSLRGGLAGIPYEQYF. The CDR3, as DNA: TGTGCCAGCAGTTTACGGGGGGGACTAGCGGGAATTCCCTACGAGCAGTACTTC.